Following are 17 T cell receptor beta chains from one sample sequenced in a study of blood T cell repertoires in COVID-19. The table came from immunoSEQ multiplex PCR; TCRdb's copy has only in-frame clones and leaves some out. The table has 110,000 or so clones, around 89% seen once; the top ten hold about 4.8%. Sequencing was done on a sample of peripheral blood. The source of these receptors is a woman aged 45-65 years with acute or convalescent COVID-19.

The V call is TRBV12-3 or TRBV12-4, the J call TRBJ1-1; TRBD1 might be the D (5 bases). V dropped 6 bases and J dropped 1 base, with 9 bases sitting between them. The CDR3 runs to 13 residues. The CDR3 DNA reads TGTGCCAGCAGCCCAAGGGGGAACACTGAAGCTTTCTTT. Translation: CASSPRGNTEAFF.

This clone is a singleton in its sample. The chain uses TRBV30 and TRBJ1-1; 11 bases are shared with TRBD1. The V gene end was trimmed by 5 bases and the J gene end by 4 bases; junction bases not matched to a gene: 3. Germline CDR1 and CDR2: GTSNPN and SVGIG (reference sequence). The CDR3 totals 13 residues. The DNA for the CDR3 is TGTGCCTGGCGGACAGGGGGCATCACTGAAGCTTTCTTT. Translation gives CAWRTGGITEAFF.

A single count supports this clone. CDR3: CASSLQGETQYF. In DNA, the CDR3 is TGTGCCAGCAGTCTCCAGGGGGAGACCCAGTACTTC. This chain uses TRBV2 with TRBJ2-5, with D possibly TRBD1 on 6 matching bases. V was shortened by 5 bases and J by 5 bases, with 9 bases between the two germline ends. Germline CDR1 reads SNHLY; CDR2 reads FYNNEI. CDR3 length equals 12 residues.

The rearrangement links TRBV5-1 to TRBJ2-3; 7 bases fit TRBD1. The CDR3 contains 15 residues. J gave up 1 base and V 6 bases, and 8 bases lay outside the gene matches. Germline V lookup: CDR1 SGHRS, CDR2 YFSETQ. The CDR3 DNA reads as TGCGCCAGCACCCCTGAGGGGGCCGGCACAGATACGCAGTATTTT. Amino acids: CASTPEGAGTDTQYF.

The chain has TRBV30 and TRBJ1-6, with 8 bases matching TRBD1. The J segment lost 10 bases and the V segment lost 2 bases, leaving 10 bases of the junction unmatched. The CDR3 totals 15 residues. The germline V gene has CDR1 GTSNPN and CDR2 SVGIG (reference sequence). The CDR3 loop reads CAWSIGQGGGSPLHF. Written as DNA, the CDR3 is TGTGCCTGGAGTATTGGACAGGGTGGTGGGTCACCCCTCCACTTT.

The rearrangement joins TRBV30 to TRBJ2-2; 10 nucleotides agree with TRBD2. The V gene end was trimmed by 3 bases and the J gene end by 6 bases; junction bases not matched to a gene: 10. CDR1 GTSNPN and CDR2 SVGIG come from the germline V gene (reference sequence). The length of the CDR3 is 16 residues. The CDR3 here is CAWRRIGSGRAGELFF. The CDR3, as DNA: TGTGCCTGGAGAAGAATTGGGAGCGGGAGGGCCGGGGAGCTGTTTTTT.

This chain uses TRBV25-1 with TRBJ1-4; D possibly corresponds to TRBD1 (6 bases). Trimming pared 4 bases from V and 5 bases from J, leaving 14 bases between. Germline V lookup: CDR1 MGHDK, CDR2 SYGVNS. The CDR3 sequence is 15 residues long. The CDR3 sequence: CASSGGSGANEKLFF. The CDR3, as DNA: TGTGCCAGCAGTGGAGGGTCAGGGGCAAATGAAAAACTGTTTTTT.

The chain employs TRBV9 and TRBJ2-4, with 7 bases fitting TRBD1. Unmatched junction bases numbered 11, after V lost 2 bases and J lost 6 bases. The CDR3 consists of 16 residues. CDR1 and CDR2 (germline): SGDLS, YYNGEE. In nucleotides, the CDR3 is TGTGCCAGCAGCGTCCACCCGGGGACAGACAGAAACATTCAGTACTTC. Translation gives CASSVHPGTDRNIQYF.

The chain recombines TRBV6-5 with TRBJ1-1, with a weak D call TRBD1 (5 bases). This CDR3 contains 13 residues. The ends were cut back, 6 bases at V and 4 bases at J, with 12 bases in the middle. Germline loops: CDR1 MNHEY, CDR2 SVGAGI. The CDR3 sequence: CASRGPGGTEAFF. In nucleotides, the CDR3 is TGTGCCAGCAGGGGGCCCGGGGGCACTGAAGCTTTCTTT.

The CDR3 loop is CAISVLSEDGYTF. The CDR3 DNA reads as TGTGCCATCAGTGTGCTTTCCGAGGATGGCTACACCTTC. The rearrangement joins TRBV10-3 to TRBJ1-2, with no clear D. CDR3 length equals 13 residues. The germline V gene encodes CDR1 ENHRY and CDR2 SYGVKD. Between the trimmed V and J ends, which lost 4 bases and 6 bases, there was a span of 12 bases.

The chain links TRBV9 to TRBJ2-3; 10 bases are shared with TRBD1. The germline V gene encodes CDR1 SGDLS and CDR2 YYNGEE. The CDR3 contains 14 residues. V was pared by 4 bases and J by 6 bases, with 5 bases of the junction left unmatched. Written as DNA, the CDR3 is TGTGCCAGCAGCCTCCGGGACAGGGGTGATACGCAGTATTTT. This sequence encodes CASSLRDRGDTQYF. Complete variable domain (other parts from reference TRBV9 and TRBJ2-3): DSGVTQTPKHLITATGQRVTLRCSPRSGDLSVYWYQQSLDQGLQFLIQYYNGEERAKGNILERFSAQQFPDLHSELNLSSLELGDSALYFCASSLRDRGDTQYFGPGTRLTVL.

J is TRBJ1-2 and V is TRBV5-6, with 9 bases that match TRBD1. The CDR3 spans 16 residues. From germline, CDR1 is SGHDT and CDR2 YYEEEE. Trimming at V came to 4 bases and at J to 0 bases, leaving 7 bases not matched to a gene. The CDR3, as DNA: TGTGCCAGCAGCCGACAGGGGGTGGGAGCTAACTATGGCTACACCTTC. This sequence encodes CASSRQGVGANYGYTF.

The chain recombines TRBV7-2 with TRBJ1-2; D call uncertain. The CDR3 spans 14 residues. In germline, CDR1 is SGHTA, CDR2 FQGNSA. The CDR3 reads CAGRGSREAGGYTF. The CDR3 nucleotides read TGTGCAGGCCGCGGCAGTCGGGAAGCGGGTGGCTACACCTTC.

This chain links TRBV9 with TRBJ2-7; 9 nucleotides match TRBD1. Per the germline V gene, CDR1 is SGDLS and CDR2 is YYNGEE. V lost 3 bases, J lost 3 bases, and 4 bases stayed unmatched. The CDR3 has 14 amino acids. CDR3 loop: CASSATGGFYEQYF. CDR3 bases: TGTGCCAGCAGCGCTACAGGGGGCTTCTACGAGCAGTACTTC.

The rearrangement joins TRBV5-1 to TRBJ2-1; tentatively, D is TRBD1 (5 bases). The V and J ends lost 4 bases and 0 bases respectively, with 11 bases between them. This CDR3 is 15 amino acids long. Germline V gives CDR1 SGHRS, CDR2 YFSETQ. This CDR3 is CASSPEDNSYNEQFF. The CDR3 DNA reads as TGCGCCAGCAGCCCCGAGGACAACTCCTACAATGAGCAGTTCTTC.

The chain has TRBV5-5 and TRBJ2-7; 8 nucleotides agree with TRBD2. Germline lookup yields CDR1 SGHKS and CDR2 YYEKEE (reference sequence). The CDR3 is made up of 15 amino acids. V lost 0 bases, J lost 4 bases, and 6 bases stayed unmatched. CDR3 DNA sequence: TGTGCCAGCAGCTTGGGAGCGGGGGAGAGGTACGAGCAGTACTTC. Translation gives CASSLGAGERYEQYF.

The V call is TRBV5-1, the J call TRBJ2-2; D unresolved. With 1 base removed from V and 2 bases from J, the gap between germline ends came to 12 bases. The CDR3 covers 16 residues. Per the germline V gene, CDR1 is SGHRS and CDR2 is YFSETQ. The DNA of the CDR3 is TGCGCCAGCAGCTTGATGGTAGCTGGAAACACCGGGGAGCTGTTTTTT. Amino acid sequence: CASSLMVAGNTGELFF.